The 23 T cell receptor beta chains below come from one sample, sequenced in a study of metastatic and nonmetastatic thyroid tumors. There were no patients who had received any treatment before thyroid surgery. TCRdb used MiXCR to call clones anew from the PCR reads. Seen here are 55,000 to 75,000 clones, around 19% observed once, and the top ten hold about 13%. The material sequenced was blood. These receptor sequences come from a female donor with papillary thyroid cancer or a benign thyroid nodule (not recorded which). Some clones in this sample may be carry-over from other donors' samples.

This clone was counted many times. The chain recombines TRBV4-1 with TRBJ2-7; 11 bases match TRBD2. From germline, CDR1 is MGHRA and CDR2 YSYEKL. With V trimmed by 1 base and J by 4 bases, 6 bases remained unmatched. This CDR3 region has 16 residues. CDR3: CASSQVAASGRYEQYF. For the CDR3, the DNA is TGCGCCAGCAGCCAAGTGGCCGCTAGCGGGAGGTACGAGCAGTACTTC.

This clone was seen a few times. CDR3 DNA sequence: TGTGCCAGTAGTTTCGGTGGGGCCGGGGAGCTGTTTTTT. Translated, it gives CASSFGGAGELFF. This rearrangement joins TRBV19 to TRBJ2-2; no reliable D call. Trimming removed 5 bases from V and 6 bases from J, with 10 bases in between. CDR1 and CDR2 from the germline V gene are LNHDA and SQIVND (reference sequence). The CDR3 consists of 13 residues.

Sample share makes this clone medium-sized (0.01 to 0.1%). CDR3 sequence: CAWSGTAGEAFF. CDR3 nucleotide sequence: TGTGCCTGGAGTGGAACGGCGGGCGAAGCTTTCTTT. The gene calls are TRBV30 and TRBJ1-1; no reliable D call. CDR3 length equals 12 residues. Deletions cut 1 base from V and 8 bases from J, with 11 bases between. Germline loops: CDR1 GTSNPN, CDR2 SVGIG (reference sequence). The full variable domain, with the rest looked up from reference TRBV30 and TRBJ1-1, is SQTIHQWPATLVQPVGSPLSLECTVEGTSNPNLYWYRQAAGRGLQLLFYSVGIGQISSEVPQNLSASRPQDRQFILSSKKLLLSDSGFYLCAWSGTAGEAFFGQGTRLTVV.

This clone was seen repeatedly, ten times or more. The V call is TRBV24-1, the J call TRBJ1-2, with TRBD1 as a possible D gene (6 bases). This CDR3 is built from 14 residues. Germline V lookup: CDR1 KGHDR, CDR2 SFDVKD. Between the trimmed V and J ends, which lost 1 base and 4 bases, there was a span of 9 bases. CDR3 in DNA: TGTGCCACCAGTGATTTCGGGACACCCTATGGCTACACCTTC. It specifies CATSDFGTPYGYTF.

The sample holds many counts of this clone. V usage is TRBV19 and J usage is TRBJ2-1, with 7 bases matching TRBD2. Germline V gene data show CDR1 as LNHDA and CDR2 as SQIVND (reference sequence). J lost 0 bases, V lost 4 bases, and 6 bases had no gene match. The CDR3 is 16 amino acids. CDR3 in DNA: TGTGCCAGTAGTACCTGGGGGGGGAGCTCCTACAATGAGCAGTTCTTC. Translation gives CASSTWGGSSYNEQFF.

This clone was counted many times. V usage is TRBV12-3 or TRBV12-4 and J usage is TRBJ2-7; D unresolved. CDR3 length: 14 amino acids. V was pared by 4 bases and J by 0 bases, with 10 bases between. The CDR3 DNA reads TGTGCCAGCAGTTCGACTGGATTCTCCTACGAGCAGTACTTC. Translation: CASSSTGFSYEQYF.

This clone was counted ten times or more. Possible read error: a much larger clone is one base away. The V call is TRBV6-6, the J call TRBJ1-1, with D hard to call. CDR3 length: 14 residues. In germline, CDR1 is MNHNY, CDR2 SVGAGI (reference sequence). V was trimmed by 1 base and J by 4 bases, leaving 10 bases between them. The CDR3: CASSYLVPGTEAFF. In DNA form, the CDR3 reads TGTGCCAGCAGTTACTTGGTTCCTGGCACTGAAGCTTTCTTT.

A note on this clone: A much larger clone differs from this one at a single base, so this may be a read error. The rearrangement joins TRBV28 to TRBJ2-3; D might be TRBD1 (5 bases). This CDR3 comprises 15 residues. CDR1 is MDHEN, CDR2 SYDVKM, per germline. V lost 3 bases and J lost 2, with 12 bases in between. CDR3 nucleotides: TGTGCCAGCAGTTTGTCCCAGACAGTCACAGATACGCAGTATTTT. This encodes CASSLSQTVTDTQYF.

The table lists this clone with many counts. The J gene is TRBJ1-5, the V gene TRBV28; D may be TRBD1 (6 bases). Germline lookup yields CDR1 MDHEN and CDR2 SYDVKM. V dropped 2 bases and J dropped 2 bases, with 10 bases sitting between them. This CDR3 comprises 15 residues. CDR3 DNA: TGTGCCAGCAGTTTAAGGGGGGGCCGCAATCAGCCCCAGCATTTT. Translated, it gives CASSLRGGRNQPQHF.

Turning to this clone: At one boundary the junction diverges from the germline segment, which might be a read error. The chain employs TRBV20-1 and TRBJ2-1; the D is unclear. CDR1 DFQATT and CDR2 SNEGSKA come from the germline V gene (reference sequence). The CDR3 covers 16 residues. In DNA form, the CDR3 reads TGCAGTGCTAGAGATCTTCTGGTCCAAAGGCTCAATGAGCAGCTCTTC. Its translation is CSARDLLVQRLNEQLF.

This clone was detected many times. The genes are TRBV6-1 and TRBJ2-2; no clear D. Germline CDR1 and CDR2: MNHNS and SASEGT. This CDR3 contains 10 residues. Between the trimmed V and J ends, which lost 10 bases and 6 bases, there was a span of 6 bases. The CDR3 coding sequence is TGTGCCACCGGCGCCGGGGAGCTGTTTTTT. Its protein product is CATGAGELFF.

This clone was detected ten times or more. The DNA of the CDR3 is TGTGCCAGCAGCGCGGGGTCGGGAGAGCAGTTCTTC. It translates to CASSAGSGEQFF. This rearrangement joins TRBV6-1 to TRBJ2-1; possible D gene TRBD2, 6 bases. Trimming removed 6 bases from V and 10 bases from J, with 13 bases in between. The CDR3 length is 12 residues. CDR1 is MNHNS, CDR2 SASEGT, per germline.

In the case of this clone: The same CDR3 arises from other DNA sequences in this sample as well. J is TRBJ1-1 and V is TRBV9; 7 bases agree with TRBD1. The CDR3 runs 14 residues. From germline, CDR1 is SGDLS and CDR2 YYNGEE. With 3 bases clipped from V and 5 bases from J, the junction kept 7 bases outside the gene matches. The CDR3 sequence is CASSDRDSATEAFF. CDR3 nucleotide sequence: TGTGCCAGCAGCGACCGGGACAGCGCGACTGAAGCTTTCTTT.

The chain combines TRBV5-5 with TRBJ2-7; no clear D. This CDR3 is built from 11 residues. Trimming took off 4 bases at V and 4 bases at J, with 6 bases between the two ends. CDR1 is SGHKS, CDR2 YYEKEE, per germline (reference sequence). CDR3 coding DNA: TGTGCCAGCAGCGATCGTTACGAGCAGTACTTC. This codes for CASSDRYEQYF.

This clone showed up many times. The chain joins TRBV7-9 to TRBJ2-7, with a tentative D call TRBD1 (6 bases). Germline CDR1 is SEHNR and CDR2 is FQNEAQ (reference sequence). Trimming stripped 5 bases from V and 7 bases from J, with 18 bases between. This CDR3 has 14 residues. The CDR3 sequence is CASSLAGASGEQYF. As DNA, the CDR3 is TGTGCCAGCAGCCTCGCAGGGGCATCGGGGGAGCAGTACTTC.

This clone was counted many times. The CDR3 nucleotides are TGTGCCAGCAGCTTAGATGTTGGACAGAGTAACTATGGCTACACCTTC. Protein product: CASSLDVGQSNYGYTF. This chain joins TRBV11-3 and TRBJ1-2; tentative D call: TRBD1 (6 bases). The germline CDR1 and CDR2 sequences are SGHNT and YENEEA. The CDR3 contains 16 residues. Between the trimmed V and J ends, which lost 0 bases and 1 base, there was a span of 12 bases.

The J gene is TRBJ2-1, the V gene TRBV27, with TRBD2 matching 8 bases. V was clipped by 3 bases and J by 4 bases; unmatched bases: 5. The CDR3 sequence is 15 residues long. Germline assignment: CDR1 MNHEY and CDR2 SMNVEV (reference sequence). The CDR3 coding sequence is TGTGCCAGCAGTTTTGGGGGGACTAGTTACAATGAGCAGTTCTTC. Amino acid sequence: CASSFGGTSYNEQFF.

There are many counts of this clone. One junction end disagrees with the germline gene, perhaps due to a read error. This chain joins TRBV7-7 and TRBJ2-3, with D unclear. The CDR3 has 15 residues. Germline CDR1 reads SSHAT; CDR2 reads FNYEAQ (reference sequence). The CDR3 reads CASSLGRKPTDTQYF. The CDR3 nucleotides are TGTGCTAGCAGCTTAGGTCGCAAACCCACAGATACGCAGTATTTT.

This clone has a count of ten or more. This chain links TRBV27 with TRBJ1-1; TRBD1 aligns across 9 bases. The CDR3 is 15 residues long. J was trimmed by 0 bases and V by 6 bases; bases with no gene match: 5. Germline CDR1 reads MNHEY; CDR2 reads SMNVEV (reference sequence). DNA of the CDR3: TGTGCCAGCAGCACCGGGACAGGGCTGAACACTGAAGCTTTCTTT. Residues: CASSTGTGLNTEAFF.

This clone was seen ten or more times. The chain combines TRBV10-3 with TRBJ2-7; the D gene is possibly TRBD2 (7 bases). The CDR3 extends over 13 amino acids. V was shortened by 4 bases and J by 5 bases, with 12 bases between the two germline ends. Germline V gene lookup returns CDR1 ENHRY and CDR2 SYGVKD. The CDR3 here is CAISGRGDNEQYF. In DNA form, the CDR3 reads TGTGCCATCAGTGGTCGGGGGGACAACGAGCAGTACTTC.

In this sample, this clone turned up many times. The CDR3 here is CASSKGFGSYEQYF. The CDR3 nucleotides are TGTGCCAGTAGTAAGGGTTTTGGTTCCTACGAGCAGTACTTC. The chain carries TRBV19 and TRBJ2-7; D is unresolved. V was clipped by 4 bases and J by 1 base, with 11 bases between them. The CDR3 is 14 residues long. Germline V lookup: CDR1 LNHDA, CDR2 SQIVND (reference sequence).

The sample holds many counts of this clone. The J gene is TRBJ2-3, the V gene TRBV10-3, with 12 bases aligning to TRBD2. This CDR3 is built from 16 residues. The V and J ends lost 5 bases and 0 bases, in that order; junction bases with no gene match: 3. Germline V CDR1 and CDR2: ENHRY, SYGVKD. The CDR3 reads CAISRLAGESTDTQYF. The CDR3 nucleotides are TGTGCCATCAGTCGACTAGCGGGAGAGAGCACAGATACGCAGTATTTT.

Only a few counts were recorded for this clone. As DNA, the CDR3 is TGTGCCCAGCAGGAGAACACTGAAGCTTTCTTT. Translating gives CAQQENTEAFF. The chain carries TRBV30 and TRBJ1-1; no firm D call. V lost 8 bases and J 1 base, leaving 8 bases between the germline ends. The CDR3 length is 11 residues. Germline CDR1 GTSNPN, CDR2 SVGIG (reference sequence).